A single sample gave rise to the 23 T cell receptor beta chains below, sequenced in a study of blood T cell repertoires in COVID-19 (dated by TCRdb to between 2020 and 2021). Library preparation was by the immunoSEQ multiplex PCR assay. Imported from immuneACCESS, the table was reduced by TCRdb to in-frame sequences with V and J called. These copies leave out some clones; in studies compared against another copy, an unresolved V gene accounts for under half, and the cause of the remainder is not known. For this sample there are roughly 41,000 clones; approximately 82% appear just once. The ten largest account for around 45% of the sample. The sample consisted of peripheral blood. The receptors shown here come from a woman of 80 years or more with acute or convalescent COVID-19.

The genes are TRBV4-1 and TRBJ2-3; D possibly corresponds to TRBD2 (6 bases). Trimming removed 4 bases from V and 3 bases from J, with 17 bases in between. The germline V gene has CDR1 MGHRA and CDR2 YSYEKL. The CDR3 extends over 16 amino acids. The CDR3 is CASSRGERGITDTQYF. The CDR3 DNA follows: TGCGCCAGCAGCCGCGGGGAACGGGGAATAACAGATACGCAGTATTTT.

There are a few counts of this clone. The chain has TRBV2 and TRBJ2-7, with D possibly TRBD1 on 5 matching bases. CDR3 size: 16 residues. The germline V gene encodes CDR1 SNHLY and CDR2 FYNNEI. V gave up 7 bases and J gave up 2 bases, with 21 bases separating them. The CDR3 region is CASTNQGVVFPYEQYF. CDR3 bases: TGTGCCAGCACCAATCAAGGGGTCGTGTTTCCCTACGAGCAGTACTTC.

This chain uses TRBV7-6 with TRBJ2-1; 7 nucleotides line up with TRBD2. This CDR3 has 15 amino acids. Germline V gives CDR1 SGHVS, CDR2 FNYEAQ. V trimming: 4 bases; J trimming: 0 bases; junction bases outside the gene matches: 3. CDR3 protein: CASSSGDYSYNEQFF. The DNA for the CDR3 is TGTGCCAGCAGCTCCGGGGACTACTCCTACAATGAGCAGTTCTTC. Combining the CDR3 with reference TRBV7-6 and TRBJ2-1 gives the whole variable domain GAGVSQSPRYKVTKRGQDVALRCDPISGHVSLYWYRQALGQGPEFLTYFNYEAQQDKSGLPNDRFSAERPEGSISTLTIQRTEQRDSAMYRCASSSGDYSYNEQFFGPGTRLTVL.

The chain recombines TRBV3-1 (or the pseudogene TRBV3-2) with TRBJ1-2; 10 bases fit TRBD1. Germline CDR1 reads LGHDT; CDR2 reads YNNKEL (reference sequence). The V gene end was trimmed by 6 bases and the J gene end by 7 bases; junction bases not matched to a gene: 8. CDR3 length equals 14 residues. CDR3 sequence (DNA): TGTGCCAGCAGACCGACAGGGGGCGACTCTGGCTACACCTTC. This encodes CASRPTGGDSGYTF.

Here the CDR3 DNA reads TGTGCCAGCAGTGTCGCGCGGGCCGGAGAGACCCAGTACTTC. Protein product: CASSVARAGETQYF. This chain links TRBV2 with TRBJ2-5; D is possibly TRBD2 (5 bases). CDR1 and CDR2 (germline): SNHLY, FYNNEI. This CDR3 comprises 14 residues. Trimming removed 4 bases at V and 4 bases at J, with 13 bases between. Using reference TRBV2 and TRBJ2-5 for the parts outside the CDR3, the full variable domain is EPEVTQTPSHQVTQMGQEVILRCVPISNHLYFYWYRQILGQKVEFLVSFYNNEISEKSEIFDDQFSVERPDGSNFTLKIRSTKLEDSAMYFCASSVARAGETQYFGPGTRLLVL.

In nucleotides, the CDR3 is TGCAGCTTTCCACAGGGCACTGAAGCTTTCTTT. Encoded protein: CSFPQGTEAFF. The rearrangement joins TRBV29-1 to TRBJ1-1, with D possibly being TRBD1 (6 bases). This CDR3 is 11 amino acids long. V shed 8 bases and J shed 4 bases, with 11 bases lying between them. Germline assignment: CDR1 SQVTM and CDR2 ANQGSEA.

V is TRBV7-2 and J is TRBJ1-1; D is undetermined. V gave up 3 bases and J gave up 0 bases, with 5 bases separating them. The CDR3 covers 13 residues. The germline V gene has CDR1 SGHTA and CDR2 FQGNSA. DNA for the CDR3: TGTGCCAGCAGCTTTCCAGTGAACACTGAAGCTTTCTTT. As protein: CASSFPVNTEAFF.

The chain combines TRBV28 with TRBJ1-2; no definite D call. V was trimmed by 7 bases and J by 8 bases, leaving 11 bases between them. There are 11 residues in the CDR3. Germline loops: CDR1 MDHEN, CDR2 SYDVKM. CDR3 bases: TGTGCCAGCACCTCTCGGGTGGGCTACACCTTC. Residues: CASTSRVGYTF.

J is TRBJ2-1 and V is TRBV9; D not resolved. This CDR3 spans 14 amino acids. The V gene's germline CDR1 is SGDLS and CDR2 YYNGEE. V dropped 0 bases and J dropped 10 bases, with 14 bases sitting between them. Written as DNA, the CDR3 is TGTGCCAGCAGCGTAGGCCCCTCCCTAGAAGAGCAGTTCTTC. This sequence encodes CASSVGPSLEEQFF.

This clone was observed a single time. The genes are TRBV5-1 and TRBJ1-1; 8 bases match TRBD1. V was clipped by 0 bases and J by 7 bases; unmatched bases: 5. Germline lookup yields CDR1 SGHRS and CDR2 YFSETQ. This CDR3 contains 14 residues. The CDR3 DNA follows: TGCGCCAGCAGCTTGGCCCCTACAGGGGGTGAAGCTTTCTTT. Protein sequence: CASSLAPTGGEAFF.

In nucleotides, the CDR3 is TGTGCCAGCAGCCTCAGGGGAGGTGGAAGCGGGGGGGCCCGCACAGATACGCAGTATTTT. Translated: CASSLRGGGSGGARTDTQYF. The J gene is TRBJ2-3, the V gene TRBV3-1 (or the pseudogene TRBV3-2); 10 bases are shared with TRBD2. The germline V gene encodes CDR1 LGHDT and CDR2 YNNKEL (reference sequence). Trimming at V came to 4 bases and at J to 1 base, leaving 17 bases not matched to a gene. This CDR3 is built from 20 residues.

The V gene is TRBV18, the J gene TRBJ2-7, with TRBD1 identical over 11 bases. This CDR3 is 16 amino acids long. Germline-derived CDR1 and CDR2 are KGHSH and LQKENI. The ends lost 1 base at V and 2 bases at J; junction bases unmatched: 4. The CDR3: CASSPRGQGAAYEQYF. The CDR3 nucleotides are TGTGCCAGCTCACCACGCGGACAGGGGGCCGCCTACGAGCAGTACTTC.

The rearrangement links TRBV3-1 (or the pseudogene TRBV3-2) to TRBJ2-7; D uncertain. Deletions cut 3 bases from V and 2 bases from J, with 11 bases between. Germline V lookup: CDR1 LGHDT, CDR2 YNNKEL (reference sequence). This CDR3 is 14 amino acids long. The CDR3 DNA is TGTGCCAGCAGCCATTTCCCTAGGACCTACGAGCAGTACTTC. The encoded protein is CASSHFPRTYEQYF.

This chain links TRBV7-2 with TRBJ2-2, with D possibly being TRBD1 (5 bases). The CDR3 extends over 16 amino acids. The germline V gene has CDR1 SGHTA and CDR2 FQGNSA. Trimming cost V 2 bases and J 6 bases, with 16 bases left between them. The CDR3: CASSLYDRKNAGELFF. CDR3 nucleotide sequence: TGTGCCAGCAGCTTATACGACAGAAAAAACGCCGGGGAGCTGTTTTTT.

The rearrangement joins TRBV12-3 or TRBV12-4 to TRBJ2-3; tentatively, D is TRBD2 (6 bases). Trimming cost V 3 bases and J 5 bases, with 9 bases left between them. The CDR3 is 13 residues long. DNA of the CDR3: TGTGCCAGCAGTTTCTCGGGGGAAGATACGCAGTATTTT. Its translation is CASSFSGEDTQYF.

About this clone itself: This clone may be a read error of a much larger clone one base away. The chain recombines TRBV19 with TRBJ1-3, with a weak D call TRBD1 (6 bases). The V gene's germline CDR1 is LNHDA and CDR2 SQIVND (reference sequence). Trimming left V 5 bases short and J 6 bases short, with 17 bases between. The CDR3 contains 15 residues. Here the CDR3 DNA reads TGTGCCAGTAGTGGCGGACAGCGACCTGAAAACACCATATATTTT. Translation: CASSGGQRPENTIYF.

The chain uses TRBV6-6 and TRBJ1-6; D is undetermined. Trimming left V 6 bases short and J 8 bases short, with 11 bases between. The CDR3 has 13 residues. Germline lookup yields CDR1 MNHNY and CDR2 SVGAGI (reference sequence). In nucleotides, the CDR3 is TGTGCCAGCAGGAGGTCGTCCTATTCACCCCTCCACTTT. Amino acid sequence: CASRRSSYSPLHF.

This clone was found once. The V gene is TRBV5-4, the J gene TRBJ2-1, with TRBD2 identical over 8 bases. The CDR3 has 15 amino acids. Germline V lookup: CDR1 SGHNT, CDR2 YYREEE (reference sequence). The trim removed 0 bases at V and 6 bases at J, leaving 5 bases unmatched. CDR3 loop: CASSLAGGPGNEQFF. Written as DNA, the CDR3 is TGTGCCAGCAGCTTGGCGGGGGGGCCCGGCAATGAGCAGTTCTTC.

CDR3: CASSQGQVDTDTQYF. CDR3 DNA: TGCGCCAGCAGCCAAGGACAGGTGGATACAGATACGCAGTATTTT. The chain has TRBV5-1 and TRBJ2-3; 7 bases are shared with TRBD1. From germline, CDR1 is SGHRS and CDR2 YFSETQ. The V gene end was trimmed by 4 bases and the J gene end by 3 bases; junction bases not matched to a gene: 8. CDR3 size: 15 residues.

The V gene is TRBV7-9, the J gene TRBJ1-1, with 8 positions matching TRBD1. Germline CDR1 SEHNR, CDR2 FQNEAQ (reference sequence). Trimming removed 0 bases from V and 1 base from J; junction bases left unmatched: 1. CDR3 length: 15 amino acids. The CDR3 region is CASSLAGTGNTEAFF. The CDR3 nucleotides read TGTGCCAGCAGCTTAGCGGGGACAGGGAACACTGAAGCTTTCTTT.

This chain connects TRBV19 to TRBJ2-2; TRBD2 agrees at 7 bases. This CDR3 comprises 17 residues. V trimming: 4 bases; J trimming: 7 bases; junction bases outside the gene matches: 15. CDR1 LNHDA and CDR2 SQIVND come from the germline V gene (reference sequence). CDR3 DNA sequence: TGTGCCAGTAGTACGCTCGGGGCGGGGGTAACGAACGGGGAGCTGTTTTTT. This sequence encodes CASSTLGAGVTNGELFF.

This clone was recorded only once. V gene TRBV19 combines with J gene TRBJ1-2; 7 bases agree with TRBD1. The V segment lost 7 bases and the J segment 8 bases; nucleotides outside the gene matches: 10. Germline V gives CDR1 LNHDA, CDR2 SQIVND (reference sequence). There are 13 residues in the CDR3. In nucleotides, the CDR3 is TGTGCCAGTACGGACAGGACCCCGGGGGGCTACACCTTC. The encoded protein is CASTDRTPGGYTF.

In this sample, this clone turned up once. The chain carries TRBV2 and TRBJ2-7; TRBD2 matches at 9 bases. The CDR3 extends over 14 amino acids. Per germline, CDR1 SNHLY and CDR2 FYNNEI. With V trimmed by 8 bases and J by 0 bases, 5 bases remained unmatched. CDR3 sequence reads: CASVLAGASYEQYF. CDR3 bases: TGTGCCAGCGTGTTAGCGGGGGCCTCCTACGAGCAGTACTTC.